This entry describes one T cell receptor beta chain. In the source study's methods: For the immunoSEQ data, sequences were junction-only without quality scores, so filtering differed. TCRdb's copy holds only in-frame clones and misses some; the assay was immunoSEQ multiplex PCR. Clone size and the V and J calls come from that table; the DNA yielded D and trimming. The sample comprises approximately 720,000 clones, less than 80% of which are singletons, and under 2% rests with the top ten. The data belong to a study of shared clonotypes between healthy human individuals. Germline V gene data show CDR1 as MNHEY and CDR2 as SMNVEV (reference sequence). This CDR3 region has 16 residues. J lost 9 bases, V lost 4 bases, and 14 bases had no gene match. Memory CD4+ cells were the fraction left after CD45RA+ naive selection.

This rearrangement joins TRBV27 to TRBJ2-3; TRBD2 matches 9 bases. The sequence was obtained from a woman between 25 and 40 years old in good health. Material: memory CD4+ T cells sorted from blood. Subset described: CD45RA-negative fraction. The CDR3 is CASSSTSGPTLGTQYF. The CDR3, as DNA: TGTGCCAGCAGTTCGACTAGCGGACCCACCCTGGGCACGCAGTATTTT.